What follows are 19 T cell receptor beta chains derived from one specimen sequenced in a study of graft-versus-host responses after intestinal transplantation. Antigens for these TCRs are unknown. Only in-frame clones appear in the TCRdb table, and some are missing; sequencing was by immunoSEQ multiplex PCR. The table records about 120,000 clones, 85% to 95% of them present only once. Sequenced here: unstimulated CD4+ T cells sorted from spleen or lymph node cells, sampled before transplant. These receptors were obtained from a human donor who was the organ donor for an intestinal transplant.

The V call is TRBV7-9, the J call TRBJ2-7, with 7 bases aligning to TRBD2. The ends lost 1 base at V and 0 bases at J; junction bases unmatched: 3. Germline V gene lookup returns CDR1 SEHNR and CDR2 FQNEAQ (reference sequence). This CDR3 comprises 15 residues. CDR3 coding DNA: TGTGCCAGCAGCTTAGACGGGAGGACCTCCTACGAGCAGTACTTC. Its translation is CASSLDGRTSYEQYF.

This clone was detected once. The chain joins TRBV4-1 to TRBJ1-4; 8 bases line up with TRBD1. The CDR3 consists of 16 residues. Germline V gene data show CDR1 as MGHRA and CDR2 as YSYEKL. The ends lost 5 bases at V and 0 bases at J; junction bases unmatched: 5. CDR3 in amino acids: CASSSRQGSTNEKLFF. Here the CDR3 DNA reads TGCGCCAGCAGCTCACGACAGGGGTCAACTAATGAAAAACTGTTTTTT.

The chain uses TRBV7-8 and TRBJ2-2; 14 bases fit TRBD2. Losses at the gene ends were 1 base for V and 4 bases for J; bases not matched to a gene: 5. Germline V gene sequence: CDR1 SGHVS, CDR2 FQNEAQ. The CDR3 spans 18 residues. CDR3 region: CASSLGLAGGPVTGELFF. Here the CDR3 DNA reads TGTGCCAGCAGCTTAGGACTAGCGGGAGGGCCGGTCACCGGGGAGCTGTTTTTT.

This clone was observed a handful of times. This chain connects TRBV6-6 to TRBJ2-1; no clear D gene. Trimming stripped 3 bases from V and 5 bases from J, with 8 bases between. CDR3 length: 13 amino acids. Germline loops: CDR1 MNHNY, CDR2 SVGAGI (reference sequence). CDR3 region: CASSYRVNNEQFF. The CDR3, as DNA: TGTGCCAGCAGTTATAGAGTAAACAATGAGCAGTTCTTC.

The V gene is TRBV30, the J gene TRBJ1-2, with TRBD1 matching 8 bases. V gave up 1 base and J gave up 3 bases; unmatched junction bases: 1. The CDR3 is 13 amino acids. The germline CDR1 and CDR2 sequences are GTSNPN and SVGIG (reference sequence). The CDR3, as DNA: TGTGCCTGGAGTGAGGACAGGGACTATGGCTACACCTTC. Its translation: CAWSEDRDYGYTF.

CDR3 sequence: CASSFSVGTQYF. The CDR3 DNA reads TGCGCCAGCAGCTTCAGTGTAGGGACGCAGTATTTT. The rearrangement links TRBV5-1 to TRBJ2-3; no clear D. The CDR3 totals 12 residues. V was clipped by 2 bases and J by 9 bases, with 10 bases between them. Germline V gene sequence: CDR1 SGHRS, CDR2 YFSETQ.

The chain links TRBV2 to TRBJ1-1; perhaps TRBD1 as D (5 bases). The ends were cut back, 1 base at V and 1 base at J, with 7 bases in the middle. The germline gives CDR1 SNHLY, CDR2 FYNNEI. CDR3 size: 14 residues. The CDR3 loop is CASSEDQGNTEAFF. The CDR3 DNA sequence: TGTGCCAGCAGTGAAGACCAGGGGAACACTGAAGCTTTCTTT.

The chain recombines TRBV5-1 with TRBJ1-1, with 7 bases identical to TRBD1. The trim removed 4 bases at V and 1 base at J, leaving 7 bases unmatched. The CDR3 has 15 residues. Germline CDR1 is SGHRS and CDR2 is YFSETQ. The CDR3: CASSTQTGPNTEAFF. DNA for the CDR3: TGCGCCAGCAGCACCCAGACAGGGCCGAACACTGAAGCTTTCTTT.

This clone was observed a handful of times. Written as DNA, the CDR3 is TGTGCCAGCAGCCAAAAGACAGGCCACTCCTACGAGCAGTACTTC. It translates to CASSQKTGHSYEQYF. The rearrangement uses TRBV9 and TRBJ2-7, with D perhaps TRBD1 (6 bases). The V end lost 4 bases, the J end lost 0 bases, and 14 bases lay between the germline ends. Germline V gene lookup returns CDR1 SGDLS and CDR2 YYNGEE. The CDR3 covers 15 residues.

The chain links TRBV9 to TRBJ2-3; the match to TRBD1 covers 9 bases. With 4 bases clipped from V and 3 bases from J, the junction kept 6 bases outside the gene matches. In germline, CDR1 is SGDLS, CDR2 YYNGEE. This CDR3 has 15 residues. Here the CDR3 reads CASSLGQGWTDTQYF. CDR3 bases: TGTGCCAGCAGCCTCGGACAGGGGTGGACAGATACGCAGTATTTT.

The genes are TRBV18 and TRBJ2-1; D is undetermined. Trimming pared 3 bases from V and 0 bases from J, leaving 9 bases between. Per the germline V gene, CDR1 is KGHSH and CDR2 is LQKENI. The CDR3 has 15 amino acids. Here the CDR3 DNA reads TGTGCCAGCTCACCGGCAGTAAGCTCCTACAATGAGCAGTTCTTC. It is translated as CASSPAVSSYNEQFF.

This clone was seen only a few times. The V call is TRBV2, the J call TRBJ1-1, with D unclear. V was pared by 5 bases and J by 0 bases, with 7 bases between. Germline-derived CDR1 and CDR2 are SNHLY and FYNNEI. The CDR3 runs to 13 residues. CDR3 in amino acids: CASSLTVNTEAFF. The CDR3 DNA reads TGTGCCAGCAGTTTGACTGTGAACACTGAAGCTTTCTTT.

This clone was picked up a small number of times. The rearrangement links TRBV6-6 to TRBJ1-4; 10 positions match TRBD1. The CDR3 is 13 residues long. V shed 6 bases, J shed 7 bases, and the junction held 2 bases outside the gene matches. CDR1 MNHNY and CDR2 SVGAGI come from the germline V gene (reference sequence). CDR3 protein: CASSRDRGEKLFF. CDR3 DNA: TGTGCCAGCAGCCGGGACAGGGGTGAAAAACTGTTTTTT.

A single count supports this clone. V and J are TRBV6-5 and TRBJ2-7; 7 nucleotides agree with TRBD2. Trimming removed 6 bases from V and 1 base from J; junction bases left unmatched: 3. Germline CDR1 MNHEY, CDR2 SVGAGI. The CDR3 contains 13 residues. CDR3 nucleotides: TGTGCCAGCAGGACCGGGGGGTCCTACGAGCAGTACTTC. This translates into CASRTGGSYEQYF.

V usage is TRBV4-1 and J usage is TRBJ2-3; D gene ambiguous. Trimming removed 5 bases at V and 0 bases at J, with 9 bases between. The CDR3 consists of 14 residues. Germline V CDR1 and CDR2: MGHRA, YSYEKL. The CDR3: CASSIEESTDTQYF. Here the CDR3 DNA reads TGCGCCAGCAGCATCGAGGAAAGCACAGATACGCAGTATTTT.

The chain has TRBV10-2 and TRBJ2-7, with D hard to call. Germline CDR1 reads WSHSY; CDR2 reads SAAADI. Trimming took 4 bases from V and 3 from J, leaving 4 bases between them. The CDR3 is 11 amino acids. CDR3 protein: CASSVDYEQYF. CDR3 in DNA: TGCGCCAGCAGTGTGGACTACGAGCAGTACTTC.

The CDR3 region is CASSNRGGNQPQHF. In DNA form, the CDR3 reads TGTGCCAGTAGTAACAGGGGGGGTAATCAGCCCCAGCATTTT. The chain is built from TRBV19 and TRBJ1-5; 8 bases agree with TRBD1. The ends lost 4 bases at V and 4 bases at J; junction bases unmatched: 3. Germline CDR1 and CDR2: LNHDA and SQIVND (reference sequence). This CDR3 has 14 amino acids.

The V gene is TRBV19, the J gene TRBJ2-5; D uncertain. Between the trimmed V and J ends, which lost 4 bases and 2 bases, there was a span of 5 bases. CDR1 LNHDA and CDR2 SQIVND come from the germline V gene (reference sequence). The CDR3 length is 12 residues. CDR3 in amino acids: CASSNPQETQYF. CDR3 in DNA: TGTGCCAGTAGTAACCCACAAGAGACCCAGTACTTC.

This clone was recorded once. This chain joins TRBV4-1 and TRBJ2-7; D call uncertain. The length of the CDR3 is 12 residues. Per germline, CDR1 MGHRA and CDR2 YSYEKL. The germline V and J ends were trimmed by 1 base and 6 bases, with 7 bases remaining between them. CDR3 nucleotides: TGCGCCAGCAGCCAAGGTCCGCTCGAGCAGTACTTC. Encoded protein: CASSQGPLEQYF.